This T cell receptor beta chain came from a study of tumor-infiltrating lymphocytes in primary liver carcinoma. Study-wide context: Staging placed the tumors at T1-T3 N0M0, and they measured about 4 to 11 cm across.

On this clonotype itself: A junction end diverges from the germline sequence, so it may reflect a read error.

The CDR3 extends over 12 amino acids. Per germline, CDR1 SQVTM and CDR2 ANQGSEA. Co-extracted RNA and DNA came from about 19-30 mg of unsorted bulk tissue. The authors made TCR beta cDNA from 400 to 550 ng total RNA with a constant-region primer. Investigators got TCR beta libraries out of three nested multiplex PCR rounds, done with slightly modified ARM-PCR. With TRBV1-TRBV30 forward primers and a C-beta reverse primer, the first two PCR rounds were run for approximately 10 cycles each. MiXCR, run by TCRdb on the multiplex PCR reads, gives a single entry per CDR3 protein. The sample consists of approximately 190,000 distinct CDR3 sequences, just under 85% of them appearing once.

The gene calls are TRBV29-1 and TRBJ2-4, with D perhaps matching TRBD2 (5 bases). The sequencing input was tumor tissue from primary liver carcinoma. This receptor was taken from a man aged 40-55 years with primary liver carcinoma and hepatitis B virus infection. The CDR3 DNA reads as TGTAGGGTAATTCACGGGCGGGACATTCAGTACTTC. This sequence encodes CRVIHGRDIQYF.